The 18 T cell receptor beta chains below all came from one sample that was sequenced in a study of shared clonotypes between healthy human individuals. The method was immunoSEQ multiplex PCR; TCRdb's version includes in-frame clones alone and lacks a portion of them. The repertoire holds some 500,000 clones, with 70% to 80% as singletons. The sample consisted of PBMCs. The receptors here all came from a middle-aged woman in good health. Some clones in this sample may be carry-over from other donors' samples.

This chain joins TRBV6-6 and TRBJ2-1; 10 bases match TRBD2. Germline assignment: CDR1 MNHNY and CDR2 SVGAGI (reference sequence). The CDR3 spans 14 residues. The J segment lost 15 bases and the V segment lost 8 bases, leaving 16 bases of the junction unmatched. The CDR3 loop reads CASFSSGSRIKWFF. The CDR3 DNA follows: TGTGCCAGCTTCTCTAGCGGGAGTCGTATTAAGTGGTTCTTC.

Turning to this clone: Other DNA sequences in the same sample also yield this CDR3. The chain uses TRBV18 and TRBJ2-7; tentatively, D is TRBD1 (6 bases). In germline, CDR1 is KGHSH, CDR2 LQKENI. V was trimmed by 3 bases and J by 2 bases, leaving 8 bases between them. The CDR3 has 13 amino acids. The chain's CDR3 is CASSPSGAYEQYF. CDR3 nucleotides: TGTGCCAGCTCACCTTCAGGGGCCTACGAGCAGTACTTC.

On this clone itself: The sample carries other DNA sequences with the same CDR3. The gene calls are TRBV7-2 and TRBJ2-1; maybe TRBD2 (5 bases). The CDR3 runs to 12 residues. V dropped 2 bases and J dropped 9 bases, with 8 bases sitting between them. Germline V gene data show CDR1 as SGHTA and CDR2 as FQGNSA. The CDR3 is CASSLSGSEQFF. Written as DNA, the CDR3 is TGTGCCAGCAGCTTAAGCGGAAGTGAGCAGTTCTTC.

The chain carries TRBV10-3 and TRBJ2-5, with D unresolved. The CDR3 extends over 13 amino acids. Trimming removed 6 bases from V and 5 bases from J, with 13 bases in between. The germline gives CDR1 ENHRY, CDR2 SYGVKD. For the CDR3, the DNA is TGTGCCATCAGAAGGGTCCCCTCGGAGACCCAGTACTTC. Its protein product is CAIRRVPSETQYF.

The J gene is TRBJ1-1, the V gene TRBV10-2; D is perhaps TRBD1 (6 bases). With 6 bases removed from V and 1 base from J, the gap between germline ends came to 18 bases. The germline CDR1 and CDR2 sequences are WSHSY and SAAADI. The CDR3 sequence is 16 residues long. CDR3 amino acids: CASRDSAQGRNTEAFF. The CDR3 bases are TGCGCCAGCAGAGATTCCGCACAGGGAAGGAACACTGAAGCTTTCTTT.

The V gene is TRBV30, the J gene TRBJ2-7; weak D call: TRBD2 (6 bases). The CDR3 consists of 13 residues. V lost 5 bases, J lost 2 bases, and 13 bases lay in between. CDR1 GTSNPN and CDR2 SVGIG come from the germline V gene (reference sequence). The CDR3 DNA is TGTGCCTGGGGAGGGCAAAACCCCTACGAGCAGTACTTC. It encodes CAWGGQNPYEQYF.

This clone occurred once. This chain connects TRBV15 to TRBJ2-3; D gene uncertain. CDR1 LNHNV and CDR2 YYDKDF come from the germline V gene (reference sequence). The CDR3 loop spans 14 amino acids. With 0 bases removed from V and 3 bases from J, the gap between germline ends came to 7 bases. The CDR3 nucleotides read TGTGCCACCAGCAGAGATGTTTTAACAGATACGCAGTATTTT. This gives the protein CATSRDVLTDTQYF.

This rearrangement joins TRBV2 to TRBJ2-1; 10 bases line up with TRBD2. Trimming at V came to 6 bases and at J to 5 bases, leaving 4 bases not matched to a gene. CDR1 is SNHLY and CDR2 is FYNNEI in the germline V gene. The CDR3 consists of 14 residues. CDR3 region: CASRLAGNHNEQFF. In DNA, the CDR3 is TGTGCCAGCAGACTAGCGGGAAATCACAATGAGCAGTTCTTC.

The V gene is TRBV9, the J gene TRBJ2-3; D call uncertain. The V gene's germline CDR1 is SGDLS and CDR2 YYNGEE. The CDR3 totals 12 residues. Trimming removed 4 bases at V and 8 bases at J, with 11 bases between. The CDR3 spells CASSRPDVTQYF. CDR3 bases: TGTGCCAGCAGCCGCCCGGACGTTACGCAGTATTTT. The complete variable domain, with remaining parts taken from reference TRBV9 and TRBJ2-3, reads DSGVTQTPKHLITATGQRVTLRCSPRSGDLSVYWYQQSLDQGLQFLIQYYNGEERAKGNILERFSAQQFPDLHSELNLSSLELGDSALYFCASSRPDVTQYFGPGTRLTVL.

This sequence joins TRBV4-1 and TRBJ2-7; TRBD2 matches 11 bases. Unmatched junction bases numbered 6, after V lost 1 base and J lost 4 bases. The CDR3 contains 16 residues. The V gene's germline CDR1 is MGHRA and CDR2 YSYEKL. Here the CDR3 DNA reads TGCGCCAGCAGCCAAGGTCTAACTAGCGGGAGTTACGAGCAGTACTTC. This codes for CASSQGLTSGSYEQYF.

The chain employs TRBV28 and TRBJ2-3; D remains ambiguous. CDR1 MDHEN and CDR2 SYDVKM come from the germline V gene. CDR3 length equals 13 residues. Trimming pared 5 bases from V and 4 bases from J, leaving 10 bases between. CDR3 sequence (DNA): TGTGCCAGCAGTGCGCCTCGGGCAGATACGCAGTATTTT. Amino acids: CASSAPRADTQYF.

The chain joins TRBV30 to TRBJ1-1; maybe TRBD1 (5 bases). CDR1 and CDR2 from the germline V gene are GTSNPN and SVGIG (reference sequence). The CDR3 has 13 amino acids. Trimming pared 1 base from V and 8 bases from J, leaving 14 bases between. Written as DNA, the CDR3 is TGTGCCTGGAGTGCTGGGGGTCCCGGGGAAGCTTTCTTT. It translates to CAWSAGGPGEAFF.

This chain joins TRBV7-3 and TRBJ2-3; 8 nucleotides match TRBD1. V shed 3 bases, J shed 6 bases, and the junction held 5 bases outside the gene matches. This CDR3 is 14 amino acids long. CDR1 and CDR2 (germline): SGHTA, FQGTGA. CDR3 sequence: CASSLSGGWDTQYF. CDR3 in DNA: TGTGCCAGCAGCTTGTCAGGGGGCTGGGATACGCAGTATTTT.

The CDR3 reads CASSFLGTHYSNQPQHF. In DNA form, the CDR3 reads TGTGCCAGCAGCTTCCTCGGTACACATTATAGCAATCAGCCCCAGCATTTT. V and J are TRBV7-9 and TRBJ1-5; D unresolved. The CDR3 length is 17 residues. V lost 3 bases and J lost 0, with 15 bases in between. Germline CDR1 is SEHNR and CDR2 is FQNEAQ (reference sequence).

The V gene is TRBV5-1, the J gene TRBJ2-5; possible D gene TRBD2, 6 bases. V lost 0 bases and J 5 bases, leaving 14 bases between the germline ends. The CDR3 runs 15 residues. Per germline, CDR1 SGHRS and CDR2 YFSETQ. The CDR3 protein is CASSLATSRGETQYF. CDR3 coding DNA: TGCGCCAGCAGCTTGGCCACTAGCCGTGGGGAGACCCAGTACTTC. Drawing the rest from reference TRBV5-1 and TRBJ2-5, the complete variable domain is KAGVTQTPRYLIKTRGQQVTLSCSPISGHRSVSWYQQTPGQGLQFLFEYFSETQRNKGNFPGRFSGRQFSNSRSEMNVSTLELGDSALYLCASSLATSRGETQYFGPGTRLLVL.

This clone has just one count. The chain uses TRBV5-4 and TRBJ2-2, with 10 bases fitting TRBD2. In germline, CDR1 is SGHNT, CDR2 YYREEE (reference sequence). The CDR3 is 16 residues long. V lost 1 base and J lost 8; bases outside the gene matches: 8. This chain's CDR3 is CASSLWRLAGVGELFF. CDR3 sequence (DNA): TGTGCCAGCAGCTTGTGGCGCCTAGCGGGAGTTGGGGAGCTGTTTTTT. The whole variable domain, filled in from reference TRBV5-4 and TRBJ2-2, reads ETGVTQSPTHLIKTRGQQVTLRCSSQSGHNTVSWYQQALGQGPQFIFQYYREEENGRGNFPPRFSGLQFPNYSSELNVNALELDDSALYLCASSLWRLAGVGELFFGEGSRLTVL.

J is TRBJ2-1 and V is TRBV9, with D tentatively TRBD2 (6 bases). Germline V gene sequence: CDR1 SGDLS, CDR2 YYNGEE. The CDR3 covers 14 residues. Trimming cost V 0 bases and J 9 bases, with 13 bases left between them. CDR3: CASSVGGRYGEQFF. The CDR3 DNA reads as TGTGCCAGCAGCGTAGGGGGGAGGTACGGTGAGCAGTTCTTC.

The rearrangement uses TRBV30 and TRBJ2-3; the D is unclear. V was clipped by 8 bases and J by 0 bases, with 12 bases between them. The CDR3 has 13 amino acids. The germline V gene encodes CDR1 GTSNPN and CDR2 SVGIG (reference sequence). The CDR3 nucleotides are TGTGCCCAGACCCGTGCTAGCACAGATACGCAGTATTTT. This translates into CAQTRASTDTQYF.